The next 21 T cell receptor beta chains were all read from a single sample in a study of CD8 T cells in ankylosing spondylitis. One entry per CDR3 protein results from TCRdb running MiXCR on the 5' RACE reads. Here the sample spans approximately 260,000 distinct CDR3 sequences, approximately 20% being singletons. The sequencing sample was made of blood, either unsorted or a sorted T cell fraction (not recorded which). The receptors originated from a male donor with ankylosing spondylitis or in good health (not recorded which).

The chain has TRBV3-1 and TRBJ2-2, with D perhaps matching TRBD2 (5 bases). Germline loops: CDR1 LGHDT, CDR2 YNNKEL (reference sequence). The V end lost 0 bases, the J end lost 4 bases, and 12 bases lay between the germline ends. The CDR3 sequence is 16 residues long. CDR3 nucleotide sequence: TGTGCCAGCAGCCAAGATCCGGACTCAATCACCGGGGAGCTGTTTTTT. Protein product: CASSQDPDSITGELFF.

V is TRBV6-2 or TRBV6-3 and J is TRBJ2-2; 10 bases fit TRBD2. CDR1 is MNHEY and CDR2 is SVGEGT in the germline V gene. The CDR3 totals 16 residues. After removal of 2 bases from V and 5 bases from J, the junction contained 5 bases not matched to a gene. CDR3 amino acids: CASSYPSGSGTGELFF. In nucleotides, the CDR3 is TGTGCCAGCAGTTACCCTAGCGGGAGCGGAACCGGGGAGCTGTTTTTT.

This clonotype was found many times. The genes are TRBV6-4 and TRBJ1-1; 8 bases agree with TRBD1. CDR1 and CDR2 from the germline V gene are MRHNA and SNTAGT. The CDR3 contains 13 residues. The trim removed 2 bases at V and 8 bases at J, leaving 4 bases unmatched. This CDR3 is CASSDGQGTEAFF. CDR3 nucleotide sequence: TGTGCCAGCAGTGACGGACAGGGTACCGAAGCTTTCTTT.

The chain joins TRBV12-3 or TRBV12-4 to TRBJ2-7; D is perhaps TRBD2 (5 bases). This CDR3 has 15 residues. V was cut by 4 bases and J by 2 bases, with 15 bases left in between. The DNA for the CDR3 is TGTGCCAGCAGTTCTTTCGGCCTAGCCCCCTACGAGCAGTACTTC. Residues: CASSSFGLAPYEQYF.

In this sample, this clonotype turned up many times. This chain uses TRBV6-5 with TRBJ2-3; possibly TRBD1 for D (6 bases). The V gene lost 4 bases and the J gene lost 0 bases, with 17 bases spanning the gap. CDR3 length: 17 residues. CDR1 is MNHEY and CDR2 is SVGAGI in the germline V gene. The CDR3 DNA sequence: TGTGCCAGCAGTTCCTTCCTACAGGGCACCAGCACAGATACGCAGTATTTT. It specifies CASSSFLQGTSTDTQYF.

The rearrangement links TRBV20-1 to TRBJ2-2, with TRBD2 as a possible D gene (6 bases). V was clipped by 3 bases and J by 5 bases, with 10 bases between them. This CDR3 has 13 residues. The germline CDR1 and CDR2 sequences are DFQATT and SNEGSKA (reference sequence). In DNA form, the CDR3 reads TGCAGTGCTAGGAAACGGGGGACCGGGGAGCTGTTTTTT. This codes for CSARKRGTGELFF.

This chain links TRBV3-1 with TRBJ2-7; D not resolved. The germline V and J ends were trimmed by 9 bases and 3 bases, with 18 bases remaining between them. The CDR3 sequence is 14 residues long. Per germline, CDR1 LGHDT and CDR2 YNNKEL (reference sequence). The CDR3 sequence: CASGPYHSIYEQYF. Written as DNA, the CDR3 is TGTGCCAGTGGACCCTACCACTCGATCTACGAGCAGTACTTC.

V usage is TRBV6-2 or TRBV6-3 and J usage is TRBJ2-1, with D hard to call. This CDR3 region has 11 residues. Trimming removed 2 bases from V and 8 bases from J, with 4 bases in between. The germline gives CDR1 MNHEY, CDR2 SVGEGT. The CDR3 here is CASSYKDEQFF. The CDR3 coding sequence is TGTGCCAGCAGTTACAAGGATGAGCAGTTCTTC.

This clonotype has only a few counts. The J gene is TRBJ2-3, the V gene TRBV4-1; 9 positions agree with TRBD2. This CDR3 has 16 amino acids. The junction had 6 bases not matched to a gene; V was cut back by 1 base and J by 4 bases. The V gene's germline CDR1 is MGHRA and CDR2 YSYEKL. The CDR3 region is CASSQGGSGSPDTQYF. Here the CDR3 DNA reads TGCGCCAGCAGCCAAGGTGGTAGCGGGAGCCCAGATACGCAGTATTTT.

The CDR3 loop is CASALGDPNSPLHF. DNA of the CDR3: TGTGCTAGTGCCCTGGGGGACCCAAATTCACCCCTCCACTTT. V and J are TRBV12-5 and TRBJ1-6, with a weak D call TRBD1 (5 bases). The CDR3 length is 14 residues. Germline CDR1 and CDR2: LGHNT and FRNRAP. V lost 7 bases to trimming and J lost 7 bases, with 14 bases between them.

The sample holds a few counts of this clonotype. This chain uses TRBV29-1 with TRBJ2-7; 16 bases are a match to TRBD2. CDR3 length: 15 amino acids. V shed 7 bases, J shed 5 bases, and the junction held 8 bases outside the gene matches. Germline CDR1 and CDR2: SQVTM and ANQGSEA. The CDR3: CSASGLAGGPHEQYF. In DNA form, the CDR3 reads TGCAGCGCGTCGGGACTAGCGGGAGGGCCCCACGAGCAGTACTTC.

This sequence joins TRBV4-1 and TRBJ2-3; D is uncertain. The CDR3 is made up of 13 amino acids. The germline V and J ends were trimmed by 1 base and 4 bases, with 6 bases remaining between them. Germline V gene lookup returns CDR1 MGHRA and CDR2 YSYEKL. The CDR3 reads CASSQVSPDTQYF. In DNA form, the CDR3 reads TGCGCCAGCAGCCAAGTCAGCCCAGATACGCAGTATTTT.

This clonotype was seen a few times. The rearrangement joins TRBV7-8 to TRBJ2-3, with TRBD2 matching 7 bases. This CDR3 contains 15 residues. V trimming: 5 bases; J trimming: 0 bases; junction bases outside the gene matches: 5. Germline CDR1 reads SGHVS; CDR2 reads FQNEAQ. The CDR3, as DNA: TGTGCCAGCAGCATGGGACTATCCAGCACAGATACGCAGTATTTT. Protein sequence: CASSMGLSSTDTQYF.

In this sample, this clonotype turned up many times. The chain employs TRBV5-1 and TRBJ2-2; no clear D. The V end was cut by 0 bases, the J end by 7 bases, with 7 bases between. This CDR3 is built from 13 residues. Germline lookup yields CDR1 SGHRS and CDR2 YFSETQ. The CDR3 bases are TGCGCCAGCAGCTTGGTTTACGGCGGGGAGCTGTTTTTT. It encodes CASSLVYGGELFF.

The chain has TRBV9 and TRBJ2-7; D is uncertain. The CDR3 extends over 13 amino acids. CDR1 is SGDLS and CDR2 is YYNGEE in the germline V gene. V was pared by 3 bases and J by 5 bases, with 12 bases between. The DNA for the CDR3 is TGTGCCAGCAGCGCGGACGGTCCAGACGAGCAGTACTTC. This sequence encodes CASSADGPDEQYF.

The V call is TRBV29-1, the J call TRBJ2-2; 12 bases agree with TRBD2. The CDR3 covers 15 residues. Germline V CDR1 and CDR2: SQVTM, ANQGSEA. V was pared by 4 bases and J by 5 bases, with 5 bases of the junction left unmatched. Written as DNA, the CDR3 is TGCAGCGTTGGGCTAGCGGGAGGGCCGACCGGGGAGCTGTTTTTT. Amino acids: CSVGLAGGPTGELFF.

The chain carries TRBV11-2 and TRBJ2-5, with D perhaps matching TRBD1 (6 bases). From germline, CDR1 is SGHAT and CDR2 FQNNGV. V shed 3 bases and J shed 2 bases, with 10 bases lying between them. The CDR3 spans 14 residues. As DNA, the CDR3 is TGTGCCAGCAGCTTTTACAGGGATCAAGAGACCCAGTACTTC. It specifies CASSFYRDQETQYF.

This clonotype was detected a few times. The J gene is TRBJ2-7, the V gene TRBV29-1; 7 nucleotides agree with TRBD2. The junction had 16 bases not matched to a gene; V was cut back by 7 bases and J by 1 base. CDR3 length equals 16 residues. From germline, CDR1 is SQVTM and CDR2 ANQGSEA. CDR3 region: CSASGGTVIASYEQYF. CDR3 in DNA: TGCAGCGCCTCCGGGGGGACGGTAATTGCGTCCTACGAGCAGTACTTC.

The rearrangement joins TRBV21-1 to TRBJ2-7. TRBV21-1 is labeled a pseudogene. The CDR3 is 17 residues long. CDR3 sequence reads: CASSKEFPQPITYEQYF. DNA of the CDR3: TGTGCCAGCAGCAAAGAGTTTCCACAGCCAATAACCTACGAGCAGTACTTC.

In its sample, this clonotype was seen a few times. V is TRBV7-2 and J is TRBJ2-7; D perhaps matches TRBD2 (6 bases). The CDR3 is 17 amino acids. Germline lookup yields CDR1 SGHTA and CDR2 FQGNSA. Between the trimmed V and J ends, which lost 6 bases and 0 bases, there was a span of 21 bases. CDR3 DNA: TGTGCCAGCAGTCAGGCCCCTGGCGGGATGATCTCCTACGAGCAGTACTTC. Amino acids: CASSQAPGGMISYEQYF.

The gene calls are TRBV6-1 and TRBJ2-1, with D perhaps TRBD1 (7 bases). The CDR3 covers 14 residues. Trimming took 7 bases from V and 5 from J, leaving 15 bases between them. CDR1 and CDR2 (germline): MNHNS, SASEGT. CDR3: CASISGGYNNEQFF. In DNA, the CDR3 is TGTGCCAGCATCTCAGGGGGGTATAACAATGAGCAGTTCTTC.